This is a list of T cell receptor beta chains from one sample in a study of OX40 agonist ivuxolimab in advanced cancers. The repertoire was sequenced with immunoSEQ multiplex PCR; TCRdb's copy has only in-frame clones and lacks some. The sample contains under 90,000 clones, around 90% of which appear only once. The sequenced sample was CD4+ or CD8+ T cells sorted from blood, obtained in a trial of the OX40 agonist ivuxolimab. The receptors come from an adult with an advanced solid tumor such as melanoma, head and neck, liver or kidney cancer. Both conserved end residues are part of each CDR3. The D gene is left open where the match is weak. Clone size is stated in some rows and not others, as once, few, many or a class when expanded.

size: -; V: TRBV10-1; D: -; J: TRBJ2-1; DNA: TGCGCCAGCAGTGAGTCTGGTTTCAATGAGCAGTTCTTC; CDR3: CASSESGFNEQFF
size: -; V: TRBV4-2; D: -; J: TRBJ2-3; DNA: TGTGCCAGCAGCTTAGAGGCAACGGGGGGCACAGATACGCAGTATTTT; CDR3: CASSLEATGGTDTQYF
size: -; V: TRBV4-2; D: -; J: TRBJ2-3; DNA: TGTGCCAGCAGCCAAGGAGGGGTGGATACGCAGTATTTT; CDR3: CASSQGGVDTQYF
size: -; V: TRBV5-1; D: TRBD1; J: TRBJ2-1; DNA: TGCGCCAGCAGCCCACCCCGGGACAGTACCTACAATGAGCAGTTCTTC; CDR3: CASSPPRDSTYNEQFF
size: -; V: TRBV18; D: -; J: TRBJ1-2; DNA: TGTGCCAGCTCACCTCGCAGCGACTATGGCTACACCTTC; CDR3: CASSPRSDYGYTF
size: -; V: TRBV6-1; D: -; J: TRBJ1-2; DNA: TGTGCCAGCAGTGAAGTTCTTGGCTACACCTTC; CDR3: CASSEVLGYTF
size: -; V: TRBV12-5; D: TRBD1; J: TRBJ2-2; DNA: TGTGCTAGTGGCACCTCGGCACAGGGGCCGACGAACACCGGGGAGCTGTTTTTT; CDR3: CASGTSAQGPTNTGELFF
size: -; V: TRBV30; D: -; J: TRBJ2-3; DNA: TGTGCCTGGAGTGTAGGCCCCTCAGCGGATACGCAGTATTTT; CDR3: CAWSVGPSADTQYF
size: -; V: TRBV19; D: TRBD2; J: TRBJ2-1; DNA: TGTGCCAGTAGCCGACTAGCGGGAGGGCTCAATGAGCAGTTCTTC; CDR3: CASSRLAGGLNEQFF
size: -; V: TRBV2; D: -; J: TRBJ2-7; DNA: TGTGCCAGCAGGGGGGGAAGCTCCTACGAGCAGTACTTC; CDR3: CASRGGSSYEQYF
size: -; V: TRBV4-1; D: TRBD2; J: TRBJ2-5; DNA: TGCGCCAGCAGCCAACTTGGGGGGGGGACCCAGTACTTC; CDR3: CASSQLGGGTQYF
size: -; V: TRBV10-2; D: -; J: TRBJ1-5; DNA: TGCGCCAGCACTTCCAGGGCCCTGGGGCCCCAGCATTTT; CDR3: CASTSRALGPQHF
size: -; V: TRBV5-1; D: TRBD2; J: TRBJ2-2; DNA: TGCGCCAGCAGCTTCTGGCGGGGGGCGAACACCGGGGAGCTGTTTTTT; CDR3: CASSFWRGANTGELFF
size: -; V: TRBV7-9; D: -; J: TRBJ2-1; DNA: TGTGCCAGCAGCGATGGTGGGGGCAATGAGCAGTTCTTC; CDR3: CASSDGGGNEQFF
size: -; V: TRBV7-9; D: -; J: TRBJ1-1; DNA: TGTGCCAGCAGCCGACCAGGACGTGTAGAAGCTTTCTTT; CDR3: CASSRPGRVEAFF
size: few; V: TRBV28; D: -; J: TRBJ2-7; DNA: TGTGCCAGCATTCCGGGGACTGGAGCCTACGAGCAGTACTTC; CDR3: CASIPGTGAYEQYF
size: -; V: TRBV11-2; D: TRBD2; J: TRBJ2-1; DNA: TGTGCCAGCAGCCGAAATAGCGGGAGGCCCTACAATGAGCAGTTCTTC; CDR3: CASSRNSGRPYNEQFF
size: -; V: TRBV29-1; D: -; J: TRBJ1-5; DNA: TGCAGCGTTGGGGGTCCTGGGAGGAATCAGCCCCAGCATTTT; CDR3: CSVGGPGRNQPQHF
size: -; V: TRBV5-1; D: TRBD2; J: TRBJ2-1; DNA: TGCGCCAGCACCTTTTCACTAGCGGGAACCAATGAGCAGTTCTTC; CDR3: CASTFSLAGTNEQFF
size: -; V: TRBV6-4; D: -; J: TRBJ2-3; DNA: TGTGCCAGCGCCCCCGAGGAGGGCACAGATACGCAGTATTTT; CDR3: CASAPEEGTDTQYF
size: -; V: TRBV6-1; D: TRBD1; J: TRBJ1-6; DNA: TGTGCCAGCGGAAGTGGGACAGGGGGATCACCCCTCCACTTT; CDR3: CASGSGTGGSPLHF
size: few; V: TRBV5-6; D: TRBD2; J: TRBJ2-1; DNA: TGTGCCAGCAGCCCCGGTAGCGGGAGCGGCAATGAGCAGTTCTTC; CDR3: CASSPGSGSGNEQFF
size: -; V: TRBV2; D: -; J: TRBJ2-7; DNA: TGTGCCAGCAAGGACAGAGTCTACGAGCAGTACTTC; CDR3: CASKDRVYEQYF
size: -; V: TRBV10-1; D: -; J: TRBJ2-3; DNA: TGCGCCAGCAGTGATTTCAGGGGTTCAGATACGCAGTATTTT; CDR3: CASSDFRGSDTQYF
size: once; V: TRBV5-1; D: -; J: TRBJ1-6; DNA: TGCGCCAGCAGCTTCGGTCAGGGGATAGGTTCACCCCTCCACTTT; CDR3: CASSFGQGIGSPLHF
size: few; V: TRBV30; D: TRBD1; J: TRBJ1-2; DNA: TGTGCCGGCCGACAGGGGCTTAACTATGGCTACACCTTC; CDR3: CAGRQGLNYGYTF
size: -; V: TRBV27; D: -; J: TRBJ2-1; DNA: TGTGCCAGCAGCCGTAGGGGCTCCTACAATGAGCAGTTCTTC; CDR3: CASSRRGSYNEQFF
size: -; V: TRBV18; D: -; J: TRBJ2-2; DNA: TGTGCCAGCTCACCCAAGAACACCGGGGAGCTGTTTTTT; CDR3: CASSPKNTGELFF
size: -; V: TRBV27; D: -; J: TRBJ1-1; DNA: TGTGCCAGCAGCCTAAAAACGGGAAACTCTGAAGCTTTCTTT; CDR3: CASSLKTGNSEAFF
size: -; V: TRBV28; D: -; J: TRBJ1-2; DNA: TGTGCCAGCACCCATTTGGGGGATGAGGATGGCTACACCTTC; CDR3: CASTHLGDEDGYTF
size: -; V: TRBV9; D: -; J: TRBJ2-5; DNA: TGTGCCAGCAGCGTAGCCAGGGCCCAAGAGACCCAGTACTTC; CDR3: CASSVARAQETQYF
size: -; V: TRBV7-9; D: -; J: TRBJ1-5; DNA: TGTGCCAGCAGCTTAGCCTCGCAGCCCCAGCATTTT; CDR3: CASSLASQPQHF
size: once; V: TRBV2; D: -; J: TRBJ2-1; DNA: TGTGCCAGCAGCCGGCAGCAGACATACAATGAGCAGTTCTTC; CDR3: CASSRQQTYNEQFF
size: -; V: TRBV2; D: TRBD1; J: TRBJ2-3; DNA: TGTGCCAGCAGTGTATCGGACAGGGGCACAGATACGCAGTATTTT; CDR3: CASSVSDRGTDTQYF
size: -; V: TRBV9; D: -; J: TRBJ2-2; DNA: TGTGCCAGCAGCCCCAAGGGGGGTGGCACCGGGGAGCTGTTTTTT; CDR3: CASSPKGGGTGELFF
size: -; V: TRBV18; D: TRBD1; J: TRBJ1-1; DNA: TGTGCCAGCTCACCTCGGACAGGCGAAGCTTTCTTT; CDR3: CASSPRTGEAFF
size: -; V: TRBV11-3; D: -; J: TRBJ2-2; DNA: TGTGCCAGCAGCGAAACGTCAGGGGCCCCCGGGGAGCTGTTTTTT; CDR3: CASSETSGAPGELFF
size: few; V: TRBV5-4; D: -; J: TRBJ1-2; DNA: TGTGCCAGCAGCTTGGCTCAGCGCGGGCCGTATGGCTACACCTTC; CDR3: CASSLAQRGPYGYTF
size: few; V: TRBV7-3; D: -; J: TRBJ1-6; DNA: TGTGCCAGCAGCCTAAGGGTTCAGGGTTCACCCCTCCACTTT; CDR3: CASSLRVQGSPLHF
size: -; V: TRBV10-2; D: -; J: TRBJ1-2; DNA: TGCGCCAGCAAACATGAGGTCAACTATGGCTACACCTTC; CDR3: CASKHEVNYGYTF
size: -; V: TRBV19; D: -; J: TRBJ1-6; DNA: TGTGCCAGTAGTACGGGGGGGCGCGGTGCCAATAATTCACCCCTCCACTTT; CDR3: CASSTGGRGANNSPLHF
size: -; V: TRBV7-9; D: -; J: TRBJ2-2; DNA: TGTGCCAGCAGCGACCAGGGGAACACCGGGGAGCTGTTTTTT; CDR3: CASSDQGNTGELFF
size: -; V: TRBV7-8; D: -; J: TRBJ1-2; DNA: TGTGCCAGCAGCTTTTTGCCAGGGGTGGGCTACACCTTC; CDR3: CASSFLPGVGYTF
size: -; V: TRBV6-5; D: -; J: TRBJ2-1; DNA: TGTGCCAGCAGTTACTTTACAGGTGGAACGAATGAGCAGTTCTTC; CDR3: CASSYFTGGTNEQFF
size: few; V: TRBV5-4; D: -; J: TRBJ1-2; DNA: TGTGCCAGCAGCTTGGGGGTTAGTTTGTTAAGCTACACCTTC; CDR3: CASSLGVSLLSYTF
size: -; V: TRBV7-3; D: -; J: TRBJ2-1; DNA: TGTGCCAGCAGCTTGGTTTCAGTCGGAAGCTACAATGAGCAGTTCTTC; CDR3: CASSLVSVGSYNEQFF
size: -; V: TRBV2; D: -; J: TRBJ2-6; DNA: TGTGCCAGCAGTTGGGCGATCTCTGGGGCCAACGTCCTGACTTTC; CDR3: CASSWAISGANVLTF
size: -; V: TRBV25-1; D: -; J: TRBJ2-3; DNA: TGTGCCAGCAGTGAAGGGCCGGAGGATACGCAGTATTTT; CDR3: CASSEGPEDTQYF
size: -; V: TRBV5-1; D: TRBD2; J: TRBJ2-1; DNA: TGCGCCAGCCGATCTAGCGGGGGGCGCTCCTACAATGAGCAGTTCTTC; CDR3: CASRSSGGRSYNEQFF
size: once; V: TRBV27; D: TRBD2; J: TRBJ2-7; DNA: TGTGCCAGCAGTTGGACTAGCGGGACCTCCTACGAGCAGTACTTC; CDR3: CASSWTSGTSYEQYF
size: -; V: TRBV5-1; D: -; J: TRBJ1-5; DNA: TGCGCCAGCAGCCCGGGTTTGGGGGTTGGCAATCAGCCCCAGCATTTT; CDR3: CASSPGLGVGNQPQHF
size: once; V: TRBV11-3; D: -; J: TRBJ2-2; DNA: TGTGCCAGCAGCTCGCGACCGGGCGGGGAGCTGTTTTTT; CDR3: CASSSRPGGELFF
size: -; V: TRBV5-4; D: -; J: TRBJ2-1; DNA: TGTGCCAGCAGCTTGCGTTGGGGGATTAATGAGCAGTTCTTC; CDR3: CASSLRWGINEQFF
size: -; V: TRBV5-1; D: -; J: TRBJ1-2; DNA: TGCGCCAGCAGCTTGGAACGGAACTTCTATGGCTACACCTTC; CDR3: CASSLERNFYGYTF
size: -; V: TRBV30; D: -; J: TRBJ2-7; DNA: TGTGCCTGGAGTCGCGTGACCGTCAGCCCCCACTACGAGCAGTACTTC; CDR3: CAWSRVTVSPHYEQYF
size: -; V: TRBV6-1; D: TRBD1; J: TRBJ1-1; DNA: TGTGCCAGCAGAACGACAGGGCTAAACACTGAAGCTTTCTTT; CDR3: CASRTTGLNTEAFF
size: once; V: TRBV5-6; D: -; J: TRBJ1-5; DNA: TGTGCCAGCAGCTTAAGAAGGGAACTTAATCAGCCCCAGCATTTT; CDR3: CASSLRRELNQPQHF
size: once; V: TRBV30; D: TRBD2; J: TRBJ2-5; DNA: TGTGCCTGGTGTTTAGGAGCGGGAGGGCCGGTGGGGGAGACCCAGTACTTC; CDR3: CAWCLGAGGPVGETQYF